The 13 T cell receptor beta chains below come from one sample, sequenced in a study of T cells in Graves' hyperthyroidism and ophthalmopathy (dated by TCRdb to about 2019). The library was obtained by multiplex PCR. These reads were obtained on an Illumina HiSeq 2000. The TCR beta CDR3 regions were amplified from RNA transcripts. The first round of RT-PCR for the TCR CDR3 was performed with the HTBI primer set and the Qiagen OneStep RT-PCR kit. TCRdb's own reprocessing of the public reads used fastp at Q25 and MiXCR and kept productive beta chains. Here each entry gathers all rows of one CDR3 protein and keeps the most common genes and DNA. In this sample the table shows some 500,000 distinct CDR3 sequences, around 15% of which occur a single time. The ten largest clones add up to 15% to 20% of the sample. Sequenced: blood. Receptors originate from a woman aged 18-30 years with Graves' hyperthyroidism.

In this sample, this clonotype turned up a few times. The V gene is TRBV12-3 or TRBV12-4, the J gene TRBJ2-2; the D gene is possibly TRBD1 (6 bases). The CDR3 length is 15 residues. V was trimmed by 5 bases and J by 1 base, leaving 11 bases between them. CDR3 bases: TGTGCCAGCAGTGCTGCGACAGGGAACACCGGGGAGCTGTTTTTT. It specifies CASSAATGNTGELFF.

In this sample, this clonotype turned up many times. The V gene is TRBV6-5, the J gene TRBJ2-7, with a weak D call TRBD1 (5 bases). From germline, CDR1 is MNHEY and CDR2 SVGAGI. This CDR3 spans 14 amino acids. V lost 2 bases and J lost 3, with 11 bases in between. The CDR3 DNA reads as TGTGCCAGCAGTTACCTGACAGACAACTACGAGCAGTACTTC. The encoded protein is CASSYLTDNYEQYF.

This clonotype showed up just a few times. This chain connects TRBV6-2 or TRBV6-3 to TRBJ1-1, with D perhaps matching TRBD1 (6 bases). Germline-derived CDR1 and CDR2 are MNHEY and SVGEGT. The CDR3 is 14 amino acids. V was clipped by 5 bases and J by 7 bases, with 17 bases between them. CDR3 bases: TGTGCCAGCAGTAACAGGCAGGGGACGGTTGAAGCTTTCTTT. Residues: CASSNRQGTVEAFF.

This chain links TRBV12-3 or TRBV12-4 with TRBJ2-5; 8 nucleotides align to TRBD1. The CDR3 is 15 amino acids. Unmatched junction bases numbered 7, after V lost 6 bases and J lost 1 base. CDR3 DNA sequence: TGTGCCAGCAGCATATCGACAGGGGTCCAAGAGACCCAGTACTTC. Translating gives CASSISTGVQETQYF.

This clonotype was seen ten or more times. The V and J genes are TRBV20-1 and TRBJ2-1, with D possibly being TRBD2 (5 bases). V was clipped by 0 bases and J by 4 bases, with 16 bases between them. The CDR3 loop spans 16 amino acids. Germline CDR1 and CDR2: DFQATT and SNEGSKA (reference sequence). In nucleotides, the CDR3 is TGCAGTGCTAGAGATTCCTGGCGGGCGCAGTACAATGAGCAGTTCTTC. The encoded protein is CSARDSWRAQYNEQFF.

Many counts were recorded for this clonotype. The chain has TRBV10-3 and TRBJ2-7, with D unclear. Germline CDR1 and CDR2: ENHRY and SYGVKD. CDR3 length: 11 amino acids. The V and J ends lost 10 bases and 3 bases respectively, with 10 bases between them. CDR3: CATRGGYEQYV. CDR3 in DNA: TGTGCCACCCGTGGCGGCTACGAGCAGTACGTC.

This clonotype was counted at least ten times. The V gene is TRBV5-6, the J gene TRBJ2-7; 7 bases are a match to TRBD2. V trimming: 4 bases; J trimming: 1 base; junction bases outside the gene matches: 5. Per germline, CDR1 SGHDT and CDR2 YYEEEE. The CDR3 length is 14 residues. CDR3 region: CASSPGLGSYEQYF. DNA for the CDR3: TGTGCCAGCAGCCCCGGACTAGGTTCCTACGAGCAGTACTTC.

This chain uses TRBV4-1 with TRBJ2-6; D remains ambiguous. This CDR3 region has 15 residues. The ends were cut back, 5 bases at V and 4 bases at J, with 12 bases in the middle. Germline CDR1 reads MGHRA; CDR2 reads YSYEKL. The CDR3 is CASSVIRSGANVLTF. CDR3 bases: TGCGCCAGCAGCGTGATTCGTTCAGGGGCCAACGTCCTGACTTTC.

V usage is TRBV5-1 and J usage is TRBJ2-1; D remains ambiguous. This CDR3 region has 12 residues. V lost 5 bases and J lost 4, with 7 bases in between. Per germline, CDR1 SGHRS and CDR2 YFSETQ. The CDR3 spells CASRLSYNEQFF. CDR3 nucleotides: TGCGCCAGCAGACTATCTTACAATGAGCAGTTCTTC.

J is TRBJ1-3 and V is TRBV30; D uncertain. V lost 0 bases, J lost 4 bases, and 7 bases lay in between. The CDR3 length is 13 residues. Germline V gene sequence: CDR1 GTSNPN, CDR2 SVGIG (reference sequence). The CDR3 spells CAWSVVQGNTIYF. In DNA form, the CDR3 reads TGTGCCTGGAGTGTGGTACAAGGAAACACCATATATTTT.

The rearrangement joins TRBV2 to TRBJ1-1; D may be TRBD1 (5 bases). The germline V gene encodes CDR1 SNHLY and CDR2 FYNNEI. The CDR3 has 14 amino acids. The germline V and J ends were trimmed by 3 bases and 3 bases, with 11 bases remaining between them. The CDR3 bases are TGTGCCAGCAGTGACAGGGTTCTTGACACTGAAGCTTTCTTT. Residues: CASSDRVLDTEAFF.

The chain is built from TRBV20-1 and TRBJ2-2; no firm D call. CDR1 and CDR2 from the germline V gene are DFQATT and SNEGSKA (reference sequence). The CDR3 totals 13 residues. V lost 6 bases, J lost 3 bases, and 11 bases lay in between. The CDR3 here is CSAPNTDTGELFF. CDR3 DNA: TGCAGTGCGCCTAACACAGACACCGGGGAGCTGTTTTTT.

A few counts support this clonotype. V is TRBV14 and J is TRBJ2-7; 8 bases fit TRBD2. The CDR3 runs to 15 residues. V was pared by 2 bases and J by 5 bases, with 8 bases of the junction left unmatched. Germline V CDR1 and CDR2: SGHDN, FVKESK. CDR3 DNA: TGTGCCAGCAGCCAAAATTACGGGAGGGCCAACGAGCAGTACTTC. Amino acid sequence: CASSQNYGRANEQYF.